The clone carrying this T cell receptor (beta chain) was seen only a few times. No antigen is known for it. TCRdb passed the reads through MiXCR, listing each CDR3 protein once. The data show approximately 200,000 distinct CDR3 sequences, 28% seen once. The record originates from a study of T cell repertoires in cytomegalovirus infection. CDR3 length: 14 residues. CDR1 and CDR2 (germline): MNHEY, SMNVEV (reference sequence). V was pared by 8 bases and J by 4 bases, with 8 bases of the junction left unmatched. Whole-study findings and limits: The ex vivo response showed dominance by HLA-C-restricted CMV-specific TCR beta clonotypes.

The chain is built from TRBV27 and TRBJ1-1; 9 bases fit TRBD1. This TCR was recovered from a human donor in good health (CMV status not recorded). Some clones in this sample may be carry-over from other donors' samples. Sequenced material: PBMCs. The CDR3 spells CASHKQGAVTEAFF. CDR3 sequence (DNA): TGTGCCAGCCACAAACAGGGGGCGGTCACTGAAGCTTTCTTT.